These T cell receptor beta chains were read from a single sample in a study of OX40 agonist ivuxolimab in advanced cancers. Using immunoSEQ multiplex PCR, the repertoire was profiled, and TCRdb retains in-frame clones only, with some absent. The sample has just over 9,500 clones, around three fifths seen once. The specimen was CD4+ or CD8+ T cells sorted from blood, collected in a trial of the OX40 agonist ivuxolimab. The receptors were sampled from an adult with an advanced solid tumor such as melanoma, head and neck, liver or kidney cancer. Both conserved end residues are part of each CDR3. The D gene is left open where the match is weak. A clone size is listed for some rows: how often the clone was seen (once, few, many), or a class if it is expanded.

CDR3 protein: CASSIDLTDTQYF
CDR3 DNA: TGTGCCAGTAGTATCGACCTCACAGATACGCAGTATTTT
J gene: TRBJ2-3
clone size: .
V gene: TRBV19
D gene: .

CDR3 protein: CASSQDSMSYEQYF
CDR3 DNA: TGCGCCAGCAGCCAAGATTCAATGTCCTACGAGCAGTACTTC
J gene: TRBJ2-7
clone size: .
V gene: TRBV4-3
D gene: .

CDR3 protein: CASSSPMGQGSYEQYF
CDR3 DNA: TGTGCCAGCAGCTCCCCAATGGGGCAGGGTAGCTACGAGCAGTACTTC
J gene: TRBJ2-7
clone size: .
V gene: TRBV7-6
D gene: .

CDR3 protein: CASSYPGFYGYTF
CDR3 DNA: TGTGCCAGCAGTTATCCGGGATTTTATGGCTACACCTTC
J gene: TRBJ1-2
clone size: .
V gene: TRBV6-5
D gene: .

CDR3 protein: CASSGDRGRVYGYTF
CDR3 DNA: TGTGCCAGCAGCGGGGACAGGGGGCGCGTCTATGGCTACACCTTC
J gene: TRBJ1-2
clone size: .
V gene: TRBV5-5
D gene: TRBD1

CDR3 protein: CASSSITNEQFF
CDR3 DNA: TGTGCCAGCAGCTCCATCACCAATGAGCAGTTCTTC
J gene: TRBJ2-1
clone size: .
V gene: TRBV7-8
D gene: .

CDR3 protein: CASSESQGFQPQHF
CDR3 DNA: TGTGCCAGCAGTGAATCCCAGGGATTTCAGCCCCAGCATTTT
J gene: TRBJ1-5
clone size: .
V gene: TRBV2
D gene: .

CDR3 protein: CASSLLRTGSSTDTQYF
CDR3 DNA: TGCGCCAGCAGCCTCTTACGGACAGGCTCTAGCACAGATACGCAGTATTTT
J gene: TRBJ2-3
clone size: .
V gene: TRBV4-3
D gene: TRBD1

CDR3 protein: CASSQDGAGTYEQYF
CDR3 DNA: TGCGCCAGCAGCCAAGATGGGGCAGGGACCTACGAGCAGTACTTC
J gene: TRBJ2-7
clone size: .
V gene: TRBV4-3
D gene: .

CDR3 protein: CASRSSGGGTDTQYF
CDR3 DNA: TGTGCCAGCAGGAGTTCGGGGGGGGGCACAGATACGCAGTATTTT
J gene: TRBJ2-3
clone size: .
V gene: TRBV2
D gene: TRBD2

CDR3 protein: CASSWTSGSSYEQYF
CDR3 DNA: TGTGCCAGCAGTTGGACTAGCGGGAGCTCCTACGAGCAGTACTTC
J gene: TRBJ2-7
clone size: medium-sized
V gene: TRBV6-5
D gene: TRBD2

CDR3 protein: CASSVAYRSDTQYF
CDR3 DNA: TGTGCCAGCAGCGTAGCCTATCGTTCCGATACGCAGTATTTT
J gene: TRBJ2-3
clone size: few
V gene: TRBV9
D gene: .

CDR3 protein: CASSGTSGTGDTGELFF
CDR3 DNA: TGTGCCAGCAGCGGCACCTCCGGGACAGGGGACACCGGGGAGCTGTTTTTT
J gene: TRBJ2-2
clone size: hyperexpanded
V gene: TRBV7-9
D gene: TRBD1

CDR3 protein: CASSQDGTSGYNEQFF
CDR3 DNA: TGCGCCAGCAGCCAAGATGGGACTAGCGGATACAATGAGCAGTTCTTC
J gene: TRBJ2-1
clone size: few
V gene: TRBV4-3
D gene: TRBD2

CDR3 protein: CASSPSRDSYYGYTF
CDR3 DNA: TGCGCCAGCAGCCCGAGCCGGGACAGCTACTATGGCTACACCTTC
J gene: TRBJ1-2
clone size: .
V gene: TRBV4-3
D gene: TRBD1

CDR3 protein: CASSQGRGAFF
CDR3 DNA: TGCGCCAGCAGCCAAGGCCGGGGGGCTTTCTTT
J gene: TRBJ1-1
clone size: .
V gene: TRBV4-3
D gene: .

CDR3 protein: CASSILLLAGTGELFF
CDR3 DNA: TGTGCCAGTAGTATATTATTGCTAGCGGGGACCGGGGAGCTGTTTTTT
J gene: TRBJ2-2
clone size: once
V gene: TRBV19
D gene: TRBD2

CDR3 protein: CAISPAAGPYNEQFF
CDR3 DNA: TGTGCCATCAGCCCTGCGGCGGGGCCCTACAATGAGCAGTTCTTC
J gene: TRBJ2-1
clone size: .
V gene: TRBV10-3
D gene: .

CDR3 protein: CASSPTGELAGGAEQYF
CDR3 DNA: TGTGCCAGCAGCCCGACGGGGGAATTAGCGGGGGGCGCCGAGCAGTACTTC
J gene: TRBJ2-7
clone size: .
V gene: TRBV7-9
D gene: TRBD2

CDR3 protein: CASSQVGELFF
CDR3 DNA: TGTGCCAGCAGCCAAGTCGGGGAGCTGTTTTTT
J gene: TRBJ2-2
clone size: medium-sized
V gene: TRBV4-2
D gene: .

CDR3 protein: CSVEDRRGPGANVLTF
CDR3 DNA: TGCAGCGTTGAAGATCGAAGGGGGCCCGGGGCCAACGTCCTGACTTTC
J gene: TRBJ2-6
clone size: .
V gene: TRBV29-1
D gene: TRBD1

CDR3 protein: CASSQTESGANVLTF
CDR3 DNA: TGTGCCAGCAGCCAGACAGAGTCTGGGGCCAACGTCCTGACTTTC
J gene: TRBJ2-6
clone size: once
V gene: TRBV7-9
D gene: .

CDR3 protein: CASSPSGTGVGYTF
CDR3 DNA: TGTGCCAGCAGCCCCTCCGGGACAGGGGTGGGCTACACCTTC
J gene: TRBJ1-2
clone size: medium-sized
V gene: TRBV27
D gene: TRBD1

CDR3 protein: CASSLGQGYQETQYF
CDR3 DNA: TGTGCCAGCAGCTTAGGTCAGGGGTACCAAGAGACCCAGTACTTC
J gene: TRBJ2-5
clone size: once
V gene: TRBV7-2
D gene: .

CDR3 protein: CAISDPPEGDPYTQYF
CDR3 DNA: TGTGCCATCAGTGATCCCCCCGAAGGGGACCCTTATACGCAGTATTTT
J gene: TRBJ2-3
clone size: .
V gene: TRBV10-3
D gene: .

CDR3 protein: CASSSNRGPTDTQYF
CDR3 DNA: TGTGCCAGCAGCTCCAACAGGGGGCCAACAGATACGCAGTATTTT
J gene: TRBJ2-3
clone size: .
V gene: TRBV7-8
D gene: TRBD1

CDR3 protein: CSADSSTDTQYF
CDR3 DNA: TGCAGCGCGGACAGCTCCACAGATACGCAGTATTTT
J gene: TRBJ2-3
clone size: once
V gene: TRBV29-1
D gene: .

CDR3 protein: CASSFLPAGWTQYF
CDR3 DNA: TGTGCCAGCAGCTTTCTTCCAGCCGGATGGACCCAGTACTTC
J gene: TRBJ2-5
clone size: .
V gene: TRBV5-6
D gene: .

CDR3 protein: CASSGTSGTGDTGELFF
CDR3 DNA: TGTGCCAGCAGCGGCACCTCCGGGACAGGGGACACCGGGGAGCTGTTTTTT
J gene: TRBJ2-2
clone size: few
V gene: TRBV7-2
D gene: TRBD1

CDR3 protein: CASSLQLPDYEQYF
CDR3 DNA: TGTGCCAGCAGCCTTCAATTACCCGACTACGAGCAGTACTTC
J gene: TRBJ2-7
clone size: .
V gene: TRBV11-2
D gene: .

CDR3 protein: CASSTSKGWGQPQHF
CDR3 DNA: TGTGCCAGCAGTACCAGTAAGGGTTGGGGACAGCCCCAGCATTTT
J gene: TRBJ1-5
clone size: .
V gene: TRBV6-5
D gene: .

CDR3 protein: CASSDKAGGYEQYF
CDR3 DNA: TGTGCCAGCAGTGACAAGGCGGGAGGATACGAGCAGTACTTC
J gene: TRBJ2-7
clone size: medium-sized
V gene: TRBV27
D gene: TRBD2

CDR3 protein: CASSRTSGGSNEQYF
CDR3 DNA: TGTGCCAGCAGCCGGACTAGCGGGGGTTCCAACGAGCAGTACTTC
J gene: TRBJ2-7
clone size: .
V gene: TRBV7-6
D gene: TRBD2

CDR3 protein: CASSVAYRGDTQYF
CDR3 DNA: TGTGCCAGCAGCGTAGCCTACAGGGGAGATACGCAGTATTTT
J gene: TRBJ2-3
clone size: .
V gene: TRBV9
D gene: TRBD1